Listed below are T cell receptor beta chains from one sample, sequenced in a study of T cell changes during pregnancy in multiple sclerosis. Libraries were prepared by immunoSEQ multiplex PCR; TCRdb keeps only in-frame clonotypes and omits some of them. Of about 93,000 clones listed, roughly 92% are singletons. The sample here was peripheral blood, taken after pregnancy. These receptors came from a female donor with multiple sclerosis, enrolled in a pregnancy study. Both conserved end residues are part of each CDR3. The D gene is left open where the match is weak. Where a row states a size, it is once, few, many or the class of an expanded clone; other rows omit it.

j_gene,d_gene,abundance,v_gene,CDR3nt,CDR3aa
TRBJ2-3,TRBD2,-,TRBV7-6,TGTGCCAGCAGCTTAGAGGGGACTAGCGGGTTGAATACGCAGTATTTT,CASSLEGTSGLNTQYF
TRBJ2-5,-,-,TRBV7-9,TGTGCCAGCAGTTATCGACAGTTCAGGGAGACCCAGTACTTC,CASSYRQFRETQYF
TRBJ2-7,-,-,TRBV9,TGTGCCAGCAGCCCGCACAGGAACTCCTACGAGCAGTACTTC,CASSPHRNSYEQYF
TRBJ2-7,-,once,TRBV11-2,TGTGCCAGCAGCTCGACAGAGAAGCGTTACGAGCAGTACTTC,CASSSTEKRYEQYF
TRBJ1-5,TRBD1,-,TRBV18,TGTGCCAGCTCACCTTCGGGACAGGGGGCCGGTCAGCCCCAGCATTTT,CASSPSGQGAGQPQHF
TRBJ2-7,TRBD2,-,TRBV4-1,TGCGCCAGCAGCCACCAGCCTAGCGGGGGCTACGAGCAGTACTTC,CASSHQPSGGYEQYF
TRBJ1-1,-,once,TRBV4-2,TGTGCCAGCAGCCCCCCCCAGGGAATGAACACTGAAGCTTTCTTT,CASSPPQGMNTEAFF
TRBJ1-4,-,-,TRBV4-2,TGTGCCAGCAGCAAAGAGGAGGGGAGGGGGGAAAAACTGTTTTTT,CASSKEEGRGEKLFF
TRBJ2-6,-,-,TRBV6-5,TGTGCCAGCAGTTTAGGGGGAACTGGGGCCAACGTCCTGACTTTC,CASSLGGTGANVLTF
TRBJ1-5,-,-,TRBV30,TGTGCCTGGGGACACAATCAGCCCCAGCATTTT,CAWGHNQPQHF
TRBJ1-2,TRBD1,few,TRBV30,TGTGCCTGGACAGGGGGCGCCGGCTACACCTTC,CAWTGGAGYTF
TRBJ2-7,-,-,TRBV19,TGTGCCAGTAGTATGGCGGTGCTCTACGAGCAGTACTTC,CASSMAVLYEQYF
TRBJ2-3,-,-,TRBV30,TGTGCCTGGACCAGAAACACAGATACGCAGTATTTT,CAWTRNTDTQYF
TRBJ2-1,TRBD1,-,TRBV7-9,TGTGCCAGCAGCCCTGGACAGGGGGCGATTCCAACGTACAATGAGCAGTTCTTC,CASSPGQGAIPTYNEQFF
TRBJ1-5,-,-,TRBV29-1,TGCAGCGTTGGGGCCCCGAATCAGCCCCAGCATTTT,CSVGAPNQPQHF
TRBJ2-2,-,-,TRBV5-1,TGCGCCAGGTTCGACAGGCCTCCCAACACCGGGGAGCTGTTTTTT,CARFDRPPNTGELFF
TRBJ1-2,TRBD1,-,TRBV30,TGTGCCTGGAGCTGGACCCCGACAGGGGCGGGCTATGGCTACACCTTC,CAWSWTPTGAGYGYTF
TRBJ1-1,-,-,TRBV27,TGTGCCAGCAGTTTAGCGACAGGAGAAGCTTTCTTT,CASSLATGEAFF
TRBJ1-1,-,-,TRBV11-2,TGTGCCAGCAGCTTAGAGCTACAGACTGAAGCTTTCTTT,CASSLELQTEAFF
TRBJ2-3,-,-,TRBV29-1,TGCAGCGTTACTAGTTCTACGCAGTATTTT,CSVTSSTQYF
TRBJ2-7,TRBD2,-,TRBV6-5,TGTGCCAGCAGTTACGCTAGCGGGGGGATTCACTACGAGCAGTACTTC,CASSYASGGIHYEQYF
TRBJ2-5,TRBD2,-,TRBV7-7,TGTGCCAGCAGCGGGACTAGCGGGAGCCAAGAGACCCAGTACTTC,CASSGTSGSQETQYF
TRBJ2-5,-,-,TRBV29-1,TGCAGCGTTGAAGGGGGCAGGGGGGTGTCAGAGACCCAGTACTTC,CSVEGGRGVSETQYF
TRBJ1-4,-,-,TRBV25-1,TGTGCCAGCAGGGGGGACTTGGGGGGGCCTCCCGGAGATGAAAAACTGTTTTTT,CASRGDLGGPPGDEKLFF
TRBJ2-7,-,once,TRBV7-2,TGTGCCAGCAGCTTAGCGGGGGGAGCTGGGACTTACGAGCAGTACTTC,CASSLAGGAGTYEQYF
TRBJ1-1,TRBD1,-,TRBV5-1,TGCGCCAGCTCAAGACAGGGGAACACTGAAGCTTTCTTT,CASSRQGNTEAFF